This entry lists 13 T cell receptor beta chains sequenced from one sample in a study of long-term antiretroviral therapy in people with HIV (dated by TCRdb to 2021 to 2024). Sequencing of the TRB variable region was done with the immunoSEQ hsTCRB v3.0 assay at survey level resolution. Here the immuneACCESS table is served through TCRdb, limited to in-frame sequences with V and J called. Missing clones are a known gap in these copies; in checked studies unresolved V genes cover under half, and the rest lacks a known reason. This sample holds about 17,000 clones; roughly 92% were observed only once. The top ten clonotypes cover 10% to 15% of the sample. The sample was unsorted PBMCs, taken 0.6 years after starting antiretroviral therapy. The source is a woman in her forties with HIV.

The V call is TRBV19, the J call TRBJ1-2, with TRBD1 matching 7 bases. The J segment lost 0 bases and the V segment lost 4 bases, leaving 2 bases of the junction unmatched. Germline assignment: CDR1 LNHDA and CDR2 SQIVND (reference sequence). The CDR3 sequence is 14 residues long. CDR3 nucleotides: TGTGCCAGTAGTAGGGACAGTACTAACTATGGCTACACCTTC. The encoded protein is CASSRDSTNYGYTF.

Written as DNA, the CDR3 is TGTGCCAGCAGCATCACCGGGACAGCTCCTGAAGCTTTCTTT. This sequence encodes CASSITGTAPEAFF. The chain couples TRBV21-1 to TRBJ1-1; TRBD1 is the table's D call, not checked against the DNA. TRBV21-1 is reported as a pseudogene. The CDR3 is made up of 14 amino acids.

The sample holds one count of this clone. The rearrangement links TRBV14 to TRBJ1-1; the D gene is possibly TRBD1 (6 bases). The CDR3 runs to 14 residues. Trimming removed 1 base at V and 4 bases at J, with 10 bases between. Germline lookup yields CDR1 SGHDN and CDR2 FVKESK. Written as DNA, the CDR3 is TGTGCCAGCAGCCAAGTAAACAGGGTCACTGAAGCTTTCTTT. Translation: CASSQVNRVTEAFF.

The chain combines TRBV19 with TRBJ1-6; 7 bases map to TRBD1. This CDR3 is 14 amino acids long. The V gene end was trimmed by 10 bases and the J gene end by 6 bases; junction bases not matched to a gene: 9. Looked up from germline, CDR1 is LNHDA and CDR2 is SQIVND (reference sequence). The CDR3 nucleotides are TGTGCCACCTCCGGGACAGAATTTAATTCACCCCTCCACTTT. Translated, it gives CATSGTEFNSPLHF.

Here the CDR3 DNA reads TGTGCCAGCTCACTCCGAGCCGGGAGTAATGAAAAACTGTTTTTT. Translated, it gives CASSLRAGSNEKLFF. The rearrangement joins TRBV18 to TRBJ1-4; D ambiguous. The CDR3 totals 15 residues. The V end lost 4 bases, the J end lost 4 bases, and 13 bases lay between the germline ends. Germline loops: CDR1 KGHSH, CDR2 LQKENI. The full variable domain, with the rest looked up from reference TRBV18 and TRBJ1-4, is NAGVMQNPRHLVRRRGQEARLRCSPMKGHSHVYWYRQLPEEGLKFMVYLQKENIIDESGMPKERFSAEFPKEGPSILRIQQVVRGDSAAYFCASSLRAGSNEKLFFGSGTQLSVL.

The chain combines TRBV19 with TRBJ1-1; tentative D call: TRBD1 (6 bases). The V gene lost 8 bases and the J gene lost 0 bases, with 13 bases spanning the gap. Germline V CDR1 and CDR2: LNHDA, SQIVND (reference sequence). CDR3 length equals 14 residues. CDR3 DNA: TGTGCCAGTGGAAGCAGGGGTATGAACACTGAAGCTTTCTTT. Protein: CASGSRGMNTEAFF. Full variable domain (remainder filled in from reference TRBV19 and TRBJ1-1): DGGITQSPKYLFRKEGQNVTLSCEQNLNHDAMYWYRQDPGQGLRLIYYSQIVNDFQKGDIAEGYSVSREKKESFPLTVTSAQKNPTAFYLCASGSRGMNTEAFFGQGTRLTVV.

V is TRBV7-2 and J is TRBJ1-5, with D uncertain. The ends were cut back, 5 bases at V and 4 bases at J, with 12 bases in the middle. The CDR3 length is 14 residues. CDR1 and CDR2 from the germline V gene are SGHTA and FQGNSA. The CDR3 loop reads CASSRNGLNQPQHF. The CDR3 nucleotides are TGTGCCAGCAGCCGTAACGGGCTAAATCAGCCCCAGCATTTT. The complete variable domain, with remaining parts taken from reference TRBV7-2 and TRBJ1-5, reads GAGVSQSPSNKVTEKGKDVELRCDPISGHTALYWYRQSLGQGLEFLIYFQGNSAPDKSGLPSDRFSAERTGGSVSTLTIQRTQQEDSAVYLCASSRNGLNQPQHFGDGTRLSIL.

In this sample, this clone turned up a few times. This chain links TRBV7-9 with TRBJ1-4; D not resolved. CDR1 is SEHNR and CDR2 is FQNEAQ in the germline V gene (reference sequence). CDR3 length: 17 amino acids. Trimming cost V 0 bases and J 0 bases, with 11 bases left between them. CDR3 region: CASSLAARRTTNEKLFF. For the CDR3, the DNA is TGTGCCAGCAGCTTAGCTGCTCGACGAACAACTAATGAAAAACTGTTTTTT.

This chain connects TRBV27 to TRBJ2-1, with 7 bases lining up with TRBD2. Trimming removed 8 bases from V and 0 bases from J; junction bases left unmatched: 13. The length of the CDR3 is 17 residues. Germline V CDR1 and CDR2: MNHEY, SMNVEV (reference sequence). The CDR3: CASQPGEGRNSYNEQFF. Here the CDR3 DNA reads TGTGCCAGCCAACCGGGGGAGGGGCGCAACTCCTACAATGAGCAGTTCTTC.

The gene calls are TRBV5-5 and TRBJ2-3, with D maybe TRBD1 (6 bases). CDR1 SGHKS and CDR2 YYEKEE come from the germline V gene (reference sequence). The germline V and J ends were trimmed by 2 bases and 2 bases, with 9 bases remaining between them. The CDR3 contains 14 residues. The CDR3 DNA is TGTGCCAGCAGCTTTGACAGGACCACAGATACGCAGTATTTT. It is translated as CASSFDRTTDTQYF.

This clone was counted a few times. The J gene is TRBJ1-2, the V gene TRBV5-5; D is ambiguous. V shed 0 bases and J shed 2 bases, with 5 bases lying between them. The CDR3 length is 13 residues. Germline-derived CDR1 and CDR2 are SGHKS and YYEKEE (reference sequence). CDR3 coding DNA: TGTGCCAGCAGCTTGGCCAACAACTATGGCTACACCTTC. The encoded protein is CASSLANNYGYTF.

The chain employs TRBV5-6 and TRBJ2-7; D assignment may be TRBD1 or TRBD2 (5 bases each). Germline-derived CDR1 and CDR2 are SGHDT and YYEEEE. Trimming left V 3 bases short and J 2 bases short, with 12 bases between. The CDR3 extends over 14 amino acids. CDR3 nucleotide sequence: TGTGCCAGCAGCTCCGGGACGGATCCCTACGAGCAGTACTTC. As protein: CASSSGTDPYEQYF.

This sequence joins TRBV29-1 and TRBJ1-2, with 9 bases identical to TRBD1. The CDR3 spans 13 residues. Germline V gene lookup returns CDR1 SQVTM and CDR2 ANQGSEA. V lost 4 bases, J lost 8 bases, and 8 bases stayed unmatched. The CDR3 DNA is TGCAGCGTTGCGGGACAGGGATCGGGCGGCTACACCTTC. It codes for CSVAGQGSGGYTF.